The clone carrying this T cell receptor beta chain is a singleton in its sample. Its specificity is unknown. Trimming took off 2 bases at V and 6 bases at J, with 15 bases between the two ends. In germline, CDR1 is SGHKS, CDR2 YYEKEE (reference sequence). The CDR3 covers 15 residues. The sample originates from a study of response to subunit inactivated influenza vaccine. Via MiXCR, TCRdb re-called the RT-PCR reads, giving one row per CDR3 protein. Of about 800,000 distinct CDR3 sequences in the sample, around 20% were seen once. Broader study findings: It was the authors' suggestion that each seasonal influenza vaccination recruits few new T cells.

This sample comprised PBMCs from blood, obtained 5 days after vaccination. The sequence derives from a man aged 50 or older who received an inactivated influenza vaccine. This chain connects TRBV5-5 to TRBJ1-5; D not certain. CDR3 sequence (DNA): TGTGCCAGCAGCTTACGAGGTTTAGTCGGTCAGCCCCAGCATTTT. Translated: CASSLRGLVGQPQHF.